A selection of T cell receptor beta chains follows, all from one sample in a study of Graves' ophthalmopathy and Graves' hyperthyroidism. TCRdb passed the multiplex PCR reads through MiXCR, listing each CDR3 protein once. This table has roughly 36,000 distinct CDR3 sequences, roughly 50% appearing once. Material: peripheral blood. These receptors were obtained from an adult woman with stable Graves' hyperthyroidism. Each CDR3 is given with its conserved first and last residue. The order of the fields is D gene, clone size, J gene, V gene, CDR3 DNA, CDR3 protein. The D gene is left open where the match is weak. Expanded clones get a size class; other rows say once, few or many, or leave the size out.

>TRBD1|many|TRBJ2-5|TRBV7-6
TGTGCCAGCAGCTTATACCGACAGGGAGAGACCCAGTACTTC
CASSLYRQGETQYF
>.|many|TRBJ2-7|TRBV5-1
TGCGCCAGCAGCTCGGGGGGCGGGACAGGATCCTACGAGCAGTACTTC
CASSSGGGTGSYEQYF
>.|.|TRBJ1-1|TRBV7-9
TGTGCCAGCAGCAATGCGGGGGCCATGAACACTGAAGCTTTCTTT
CASSNAGAMNTEAFF
>.|few|TRBJ2-7|TRBV29-1
TGCAGCTTTCCAGGCGGGGCGGGCGAGCAGTACTTC
CSFPGGAGEQYF
>.|many|TRBJ2-2|TRBV3-1
TGTGCCAGCACCGGGATGGGCGACACCGGGGAGCTGTTTTTT
CASTGMGDTGELFF
>.|once|TRBJ1-2|TRBV2
TGTGCCAGCAGTGAAGCGGCAGTTCGAGGATATGGCTACACCTTC
CASSEAAVRGYGYTF
>.|.|TRBJ1-1|TRBV19
TGTGCCAGTAGCAGGGGTCTGAACACTGAAGCTTCCTTT
CASSRGLNTEASF
>.|medium-sized|TRBJ2-6|TRBV11-2
TGTGCCAGCAGCTTAGATCTAGCAAGCCGGGCCAACGTCCTGACTTTC
CASSLDLASRANVLTF
>.|many|TRBJ2-3|TRBV7-9
TGTGCCAGCAGCTCGGCGGGATTGGATACGCAGTATTTT
CASSSAGLDTQYF
>.|once|TRBJ1-6|TRBV20-1
TGCAGTGCTAGAGCCGGAACTTTGAGCTCCTGTAATTCACCCCTCCACTTT
CSARAGTLSSCNSPLHF
>.|.|TRBJ1-5|TRBV10-3
TGTGCCATCAGTGAAATTGGCACGGGGCCCCAGCATTTT
CAISEIGTGPQHF
>.|many|TRBJ2-7|TRBV27
TGTGCCAGCAGTAAACAGGGCATCGGCTACGAGCAGTACTTC
CASSKQGIGYEQYF
>.|many|TRBJ2-2|TRBV7-3
TGTGCCAGCAGCTTAGTGGGAGGATCGGGCACCGGGGAGCTGTTTTTT
CASSLVGGSGTGELFF
>.|.|TRBJ2-7|TRBV25-1
TGTGCCAGCAGTGAACCGGGACACACGGGCGAGCAGTACTTC
CASSEPGHTGEQYF
>TRBD1|.|TRBJ1-5|TRBV9
TGTGCCAGCAGTCAGGGGGGTAGCAATCAGCCCCAGCATTTT
CASSQGGSNQPQHF
>TRBD2|many|TRBJ2-3|TRBV13
TGTGCCAGCAGCTCCGGACTAGCGGGTGGGACAGATACGCAGTATTTT
CASSSGLAGGTDTQYF
>TRBD1|.|TRBJ1-6|TRBV5-1
TGCGCCAGCAGCTTACGCGACAGGGGAAATTCACCCCTCCACTTT
CASSLRDRGNSPLHF
>.|.|TRBJ1-5|TRBV20-1
TGCAGTGCTAGTCGGCAGGTGGGTCAGCCCCAGCATTTT
CSASRQVGQPQHF
>.|many|TRBJ1-2|TRBV25-1
TGTGCCAGCAGTTTGGAGACTAACTATGGCCACACCTTC
CASSLETNYGHTF
>TRBD2|many|TRBJ2-7|TRBV12-3/TRBV12-4
TGTGCCAGCAGCTCCGGGACTAGCGGGAGCTCCGAGCAGTACTTC
CASSSGTSGSSEQYF
>.|many|TRBJ2-7|TRBV7-9
TGTGCCAGCAGCTTCCAGGGTTCGGACCCCTACGAGCAGTACTTC
CASSFQGSDPYEQYF
>.|.|TRBJ1-2|TRBV5-1
TGCGCCAGCAGCTTGACCCAAGCCGTGAGCTACACCTTC
CASSLTQAVSYTF
>.|many|TRBJ2-3|TRBV6-2/TRBV6-3
TGTGCCACCTTACGTCGACCTAGCACAGATACGCAGTATTTT
CATLRRPSTDTQYF
>TRBD1|.|TRBJ1-1|TRBV7-9
TGTGCCAGCAGCGGGACAGGGGCCATGAACACTGAAGCTTTCTTT
CASSGTGAMNTEAFF
>.|many|TRBJ1-2|TRBV6-5
TGTGCCAGCAGTTACCTGGGGGACGGGGGATTTTCGAATGGCTACACCTTC
CASSYLGDGGFSNGYTF
>.|many|TRBJ2-7|TRBV4-1
TGCGCCAGCAGCCAAACATATTCTCACGAGCAGTACTTC
CASSQTYSHEQYF
>.|once|TRBJ1-1|TRBV11-2
TGTGCCAGCAGCCAGGGCGGTTGGAACACTGAAGCTTGCTTT
CASSQGGWNTEACF
>.|.|TRBJ2-7|TRBV7-9
TGTGCCAGCAGCCCCACCTTCGGCGAGCAGTACTTC
CASSPTFGEQYF
>.|.|TRBJ2-2|TRBV7-9
TGTGCCAGCGGCCCCCGGGGGTTCAACACCGGGGGGCTGTTTTTT
CASGPRGFNTGGLFF